This TCR beta chain was found in a study of vaccination and CD4 T cells after COVID-19. Across the whole study: Every participant had a vaccine, which was either BNT162b2 or mRNA-1273, given in two doses. The interval from dose two to post-vaccine sampling had a median of 72 days, and it ranged from 14 to 241.

Sequencing of DNA taken from cultured CD4+ T cells relied on the Oncomine TCR Beta short-read assay. In this case, cultured CD4+ T cells provided the extracted genomic DNA. TCRdb re-called the PCR reads through MiXCR, storing one row per CDR3 protein. The table shows around 9,400 distinct CDR3 sequences, with 30% to 40% occurring only once. Treatment of the sample: approximately 10-day PBMC culture with coronavirus spike peptide pools or control peptides (ViraFEST assay). An unexposed donor provided the CD4+ T cells, which were collected before the COVID-19 pandemic (2011-2018). The sample holds a few counts of this clonotype. Its antigen is not identified. The CDR3 contains 14 residues. The V gene lost 8 bases and the J gene lost 0 bases, with 13 bases spanning the gap. CDR1 is MNHNS, CDR2 SASEGT, per germline.

The sequenced sample consisted of CD4+ T cells from blood, cultured in vitro. The rearrangement links TRBV6-1 to TRBJ2-5, with D hard to call. This sequence was found in a human donor in good health. CDR3 region: CASSNLRDQETQYF. The CDR3, as DNA: TGTGCCAGCTCCAACCTCCGGGACCAAGAGACCCAGTACTTC.